The 4 T cell receptor beta chains reported below all come from one sample, sequenced in a study of T cell clones after liver transplantation. The method was immunoSEQ multiplex PCR; TCRdb's version includes in-frame clones alone and lacks a portion of them. The table lists 68,000 or so clones, 85% to 95% of them singletons. Material: CD4+ T cells from blood, obtained roughly 26 months after liver transplant. Source of these receptors: a human patient who received a liver transplant. Part of the T cells may come from the graft donor.

This clone was counted once. The chain combines TRBV10-3 with TRBJ2-5; the D is unclear. The CDR3 is made up of 13 amino acids. Germline V gene sequence: CDR1 ENHRY, CDR2 SYGVKD. Trimming pared 7 bases from V and 2 bases from J, leaving 11 bases between. CDR3 region: CAITGALQETQYF. CDR3 sequence (DNA): TGTGCCATCACCGGAGCGCTTCAAGAGACCCAGTACTTC.

The rearrangement links TRBV28 to TRBJ2-7, with 8 nucleotides matching TRBD1. Germline CDR1 MDHEN, CDR2 SYDVKM. The CDR3 is 14 amino acids. Trimming took 2 bases from V and 3 from J; bases not matched to a gene: 3. The CDR3: CASSLQGANYEQYF. The CDR3 nucleotides are TGTGCCAGCAGTTTACAGGGGGCGAACTACGAGCAGTACTTC.

CDR3 protein: CASSATAANEKLFF. The CDR3 DNA follows: TGTGCCAGCTCAGCGACCGCGGCTAATGAAAAACTGTTTTTT. The chain links TRBV18 to TRBJ1-4; D gene unclear. The germline gives CDR1 KGHSH, CDR2 LQKENI. There are 14 residues in the CDR3. With 5 bases removed from V and 3 bases from J, the gap between germline ends came to 10 bases.

This chain joins TRBV11-2 and TRBJ2-7; tentatively, D is TRBD2 (5 bases). The CDR3 totals 16 residues. CDR1 is SGHAT, CDR2 FQNNGV, per germline. V lost 4 bases and J 0 bases, leaving 16 bases between the germline ends. The CDR3 reads CASSSGGGTSSYEQYF. The CDR3 DNA sequence: TGTGCCAGCAGCTCAGGAGGCGGCACAAGCTCCTACGAGCAGTACTTC.